The present T cell receptor (beta chain) was sequenced within a study of T cells in Graves' hyperthyroidism and ophthalmopathy. A remark on this clonotype: Its antigen is currently unknown.

Study-level points and caveats: Ophthalmopathy stood apart from stable hyperthyroidism in a 13 V-J model.

Looked up from germline, CDR1 is SGHAT and CDR2 is FQNNGV. The length of the CDR3 is 15 residues. Trimming took 7 bases from V and 5 from J; bases not matched to a gene: 8. Patients were aged 18 to 65, had disease duration under 2 months, and had newly diagnosed hyperthyroidism. Fresh peripheral blood, roughly 9.3 ml, was the source of the PBMCs. The investigators amplified TCR beta CDR3 regions from RNA transcripts. The HTBI primer set drove a first-round RT-PCR of the TCR CDR3. TCRdb redid the calling of the multiplex PCR reads with MiXCR, one entry per CDR3 protein. Among some 800,000 distinct CDR3 sequences listed, roughly 40% were seen once.

The rearrangement joins TRBV11-2 to TRBJ2-5; 12 bases line up with TRBD2. This TCR came from a man between 18 and 35 years old with Graves' hyperthyroidism. Sequences were obtained from blood. The CDR3 DNA sequence: TGTGCCAGCACCTTTACTAGCGGGGGGACGGAGACCCAGTACTTC. Protein: CASTFTSGGTETQYF.